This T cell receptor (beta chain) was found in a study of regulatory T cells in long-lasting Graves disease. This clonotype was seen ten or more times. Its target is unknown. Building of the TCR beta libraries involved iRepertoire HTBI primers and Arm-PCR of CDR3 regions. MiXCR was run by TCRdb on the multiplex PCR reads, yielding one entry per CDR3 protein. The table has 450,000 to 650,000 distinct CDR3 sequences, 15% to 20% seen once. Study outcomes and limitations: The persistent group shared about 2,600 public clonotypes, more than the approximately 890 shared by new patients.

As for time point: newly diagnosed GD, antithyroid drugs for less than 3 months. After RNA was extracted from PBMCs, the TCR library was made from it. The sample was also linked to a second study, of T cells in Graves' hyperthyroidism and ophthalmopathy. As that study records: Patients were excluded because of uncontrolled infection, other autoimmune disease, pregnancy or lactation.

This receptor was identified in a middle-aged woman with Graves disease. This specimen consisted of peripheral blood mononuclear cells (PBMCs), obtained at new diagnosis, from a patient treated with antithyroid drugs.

The CDR3 coding sequence is TGTGCCAGCAGTTTGAACAGTGGGACCAATCAGCCCCAGCATTTT. Protein: CASSLNSGTNQPQHF. The chain has TRBV12-3 or TRBV12-4 and TRBJ1-5; maybe TRBD1 (5 bases). The ends were cut back, 3 bases at V and 3 bases at J, with 12 bases in the middle. The CDR3 is 15 residues long.